This TCR beta chain comes out of a study of OX40 agonist ivuxolimab in advanced cancers. Study in general: Patients achieving partial responses numbered three: one hepatocellular carcinoma case and two cutaneous melanoma cases.

The sample holds one count of this clone. Clones were read by immunoSEQ multiplex PCR, and TCRdb kept only the in-frame ones, dropping some. The sample shows tens of thousands of clones, 70% to 90% of them seen only once. Material: CD4+ or CD8+ T cells sorted from blood, obtained in a trial of the OX40 agonist ivuxolimab. This clonotype was sampled from an adult with an advanced solid tumor such as melanoma, head and neck, liver or kidney cancer.

DNA of the CDR3: TGTGCCAGCAGCTCCGACCTTACGGGCTATGGCTACACCTTC. Translating gives CASSSDLTGYGYTF. V gene TRBV7-9 combines with J gene TRBJ1-2; D call uncertain. The germline V gene encodes CDR1 SEHNR and CDR2 FQNEAQ (reference sequence). The CDR3 runs 14 residues. Trimming shortened V by 4 bases and J by 4 bases, and 13 bases separated the two germline ends.